The subject of this entry is one T cell receptor (beta chain). Its specificity is unknown. The repertoire was sequenced with immunoSEQ multiplex PCR; TCRdb's copy has only in-frame clones and lacks some. The repertoire holds more than 9,500 clones, with approximately 80% as singletons. The data originate from a study of OX40 agonist ivuxolimab in advanced cancers. Study information: Mean age 60 years, range about 20 to 79; nearly 85% male. Partial response was recorded in three patients: one hepatocellular carcinoma and two cutaneous melanoma cases. Overall study findings and caveats: At 0.1-3.0 mg/kg, partial responders had clonal expansion among the lowest observed.

This CDR3 spans 14 amino acids. Germline V gene data show CDR1 as MNHEY and CDR2 as SMNVEV (reference sequence). V shed 5 bases and J 2 bases; nucleotides not matched to a gene: 5. The chain links TRBV27 to TRBJ1-1; 7 bases align to TRBD1. The source of this sequence is an adult with an advanced solid tumor such as melanoma, head and neck, liver or kidney cancer. Sequences were derived from CD4+ or CD8+ T cells sorted from blood, sampled in a trial of the OX40 agonist ivuxolimab. The CDR3 here is CASSHRDSNTEAFF. The CDR3 DNA is TGTGCCAGCAGTCACCGGGACAGCAACACTGAAGCTTTCTTT.